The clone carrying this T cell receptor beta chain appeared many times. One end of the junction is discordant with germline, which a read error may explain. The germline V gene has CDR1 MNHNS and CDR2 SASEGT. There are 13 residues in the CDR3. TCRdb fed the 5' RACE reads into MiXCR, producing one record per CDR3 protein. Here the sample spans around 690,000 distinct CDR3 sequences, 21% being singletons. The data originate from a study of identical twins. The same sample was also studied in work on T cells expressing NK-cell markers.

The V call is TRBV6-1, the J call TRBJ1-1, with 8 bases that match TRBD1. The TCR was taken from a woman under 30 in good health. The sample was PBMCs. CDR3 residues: CASRGTGNTEAFF. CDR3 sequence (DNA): TGCGCCAGCCGGGGGACAGGGAACACTGAAGCTTTCTTT.